This TCR beta chain came from a study of T cell changes during pregnancy in multiple sclerosis. Clones were read by immunoSEQ multiplex PCR, and TCRdb kept only the in-frame ones, dropping some. The sample lists about 44,000 clones, roughly nine tenths occurring once. CDR3 length: 18 residues. V shed 0 bases and J 0 bases; nucleotides not matched to a gene: 5. Germline values: CDR1 SGHRS, CDR2 YFSETQ. The V and J genes are TRBV5-1 and TRBJ2-2; the match to TRBD2 covers 10 bases. The material sequenced was CD4+ T cells from peripheral blood mononuclear cells, taken after pregnancy. The source is a female donor with multiple sclerosis, enrolled in a pregnancy study. CDR3 in DNA: TGCGCCAGCAGCTTGGAATTAGCGGGAGGTGCGAACACCGGGGAGCTGTTTTTT. Its protein product is CASSLELAGGANTGELFF.